The 27 T cell receptor beta chains listed next were all sequenced from one sample in a study of shared clonotypes between healthy human individuals. Naive CD8 cells comprised CD45RO-negative, CCR7-positively selected cells, excluding terminally differentiated effector memory CD45RA+ cells. TCRdb's table, derived via immunoSEQ multiplex PCR, lists solely in-frame clones and lacks some. The sample carries 500,000 to 700,000 clones, 90% to 95% recorded once. Sequenced: naive CD8+ T cells sorted from blood. The receptors originated from a young woman in good health.

The chain has TRBV5-6 and TRBJ2-7; the D gene is possibly TRBD1 (5 bases). The CDR3 has 14 amino acids. Germline CDR1 is SGHDT and CDR2 is YYEEEE. Trimming pared 4 bases from V and 3 bases from J, leaving 14 bases between. DNA for the CDR3: TGTGCCAGCAGCGACAGTTACTCTCTCTACGAGCAGTACTTC. Amino acid sequence: CASSDSYSLYEQYF. Drawing the rest from reference TRBV5-6 and TRBJ2-7, the complete variable domain is DAGVTQSPTHLIKTRGQQVTLRCSPKSGHDTVSWYQQALGQGPQFIFQYYEEEERQRGNFPDRFSGHQFPNYSSELNVNALLLGDSALYLCASSDSYSLYEQYFGPGTRLTVT.

V gene TRBV6-1 combines with J gene TRBJ1-1, with D maybe TRBD1 (5 bases). Germline V CDR1 and CDR2: MNHNS, SASEGT. Trimming took 1 base from V and 4 from J, leaving 16 bases between them. This CDR3 has 16 amino acids. DNA for the CDR3: TGTGCCAGCAGTGAAGGATGGGGACTCTCTTCCACTGAAGCTTTCTTT. Translated, it gives CASSEGWGLSSTEAFF.

The chain recombines TRBV19 with TRBJ2-2, with D tentatively TRBD1 (6 bases). V was cut by 5 bases and J by 1 base, with 8 bases left in between. CDR3 size: 14 residues. Germline V gene sequence: CDR1 LNHDA, CDR2 SQIVND (reference sequence). The CDR3 region is CASSPGQNTGELFF. In DNA, the CDR3 is TGTGCCAGTAGTCCGGGACAGAACACCGGGGAGCTGTTTTTT.

The chain has TRBV14 and TRBJ1-1; D unresolved. The CDR3 is 14 amino acids. From germline, CDR1 is SGHDN and CDR2 FVKESK. Deletions cut 3 bases from V and 4 bases from J, with 12 bases between. CDR3 nucleotide sequence: TGTGCCAGCAGCCACAGTTCGACATTCACTGAAGCTTTCTTT. This codes for CASSHSSTFTEAFF.

This chain joins TRBV7-9 and TRBJ2-1, with 10 bases matching TRBD2. Germline lookup yields CDR1 SEHNR and CDR2 FQNEAQ (reference sequence). This CDR3 is 15 amino acids long. Trimming at V came to 1 base and at J to 6 bases, leaving 3 bases not matched to a gene. The chain's CDR3 is CASSLEAGGPNEQFF. For the CDR3, the DNA is TGTGCCAGCAGCTTAGAAGCGGGAGGGCCCAATGAGCAGTTCTTC.

The chain links TRBV7-2 to TRBJ2-1, with 8 nucleotides matching TRBD2. The trim removed 1 base at V and 0 bases at J, leaving 11 bases unmatched. The CDR3 runs to 19 residues. The germline CDR1 and CDR2 sequences are SGHTA and FQGNSA. The CDR3 region has the DNA TGTGCCAGCAGCTTAGGGGCCGGACTAGCACCGAGCTCCTACAATGAGCAGTTCTTC. Protein product: CASSLGAGLAPSSYNEQFF.

In the case of this clone: Distinct nucleotide sequences in the sample also encode this CDR3. The chain uses TRBV28 and TRBJ1-3; a weak D match, TRBD1 (5 bases). The CDR3 is 13 residues long. Trimming removed 6 bases at V and 4 bases at J, with 10 bases between. Looked up from germline, CDR1 is MDHEN and CDR2 is SYDVKM. CDR3 nucleotides: TGTGCCAGCAGCCCAGGGTCAGGAAACACCATATATTTT. Residues: CASSPGSGNTIYF.

The chain links TRBV27 to TRBJ1-3; D unclear. The V gene's germline CDR1 is MNHEY and CDR2 SMNVEV (reference sequence). V was pared by 4 bases and J by 0 bases, with 10 bases between. The CDR3 consists of 15 residues. CDR3 sequence (DNA): TGTGCCAGCAGTTCACTTCAGAGCTCTGGAAACACCATATATTTT. Its protein product is CASSSLQSSGNTIYF.

The rearrangement links TRBV7-8 to TRBJ2-7; TRBD2 aligns across 7 bases. Germline CDR1 SGHVS, CDR2 FQNEAQ. The CDR3 is 17 amino acids. J lost 3 bases, V lost 1 base, and 12 bases had no gene match. CDR3 region: CASSLEFAGEWDYEQYF. CDR3 DNA: TGTGCCAGCAGCTTAGAGTTTGCGGGAGAGTGGGACTACGAGCAGTACTTC.

This chain uses TRBV4-1 with TRBJ1-1; D is unresolved. V lost 4 bases to trimming and J lost 4 bases, with 22 bases between them. This CDR3 contains 17 residues. Germline values: CDR1 MGHRA, CDR2 YSYEKL. The CDR3 region has the DNA TGCGCCAGCAGCCTTTCTCCCTGGCCTTCGCCGGGCACTGAAGCTTTCTTT. It encodes CASSLSPWPSPGTEAFF.

This chain connects TRBV9 to TRBJ1-2, with a weak D call TRBD1 (5 bases). The CDR3 loop spans 19 amino acids. Germline V gene lookup returns CDR1 SGDLS and CDR2 YYNGEE. V lost 3 bases and J 5 bases, leaving 29 bases between the germline ends. The CDR3 protein is CASSGSHGTRKTNSYGYTF. The CDR3 DNA is TGTGCCAGCAGCGGATCCCACGGGACTAGGAAGACGAACTCGTATGGCTACACCTTC. The variable domain in full, completed from reference TRBV9 and TRBJ1-2, reads DSGVTQTPKHLITATGQRVTLRCSPRSGDLSVYWYQQSLDQGLQFLIQYYNGEERAKGNILERFSAQQFPDLHSELNLSSLELGDSALYFCASSGSHGTRKTNSYGYTFGSGTRLTVV.

The chain carries TRBV11-2 and TRBJ2-7; D not certain. The length of the CDR3 is 14 residues. Trimming took off 4 bases at V and 2 bases at J, with 12 bases between the two ends. In germline, CDR1 is SGHAT, CDR2 FQNNGV. For the CDR3, the DNA is TGTGCCAGCAGCTCTAATACGGGTGCCTACGAGCAGTACTTC. Protein sequence: CASSSNTGAYEQYF.

The V call is TRBV5-6, the J call TRBJ2-1; weak D call: TRBD2 (5 bases). This CDR3 has 15 residues. Germline V gene sequence: CDR1 SGHDT, CDR2 YYEEEE. V was cut by 0 bases and J by 3 bases, with 10 bases left in between. The CDR3 here is CASSLADGNYNEQFF. The CDR3 nucleotides are TGTGCCAGCAGCTTGGCGGACGGGAACTACAATGAGCAGTTCTTC.

V usage is TRBV7-6 and J usage is TRBJ2-7, with 7 bases matching TRBD1. The CDR3 is made up of 15 amino acids. V lost 7 bases, J lost 0 bases, and 9 bases stayed unmatched. Germline-derived CDR1 and CDR2 are SGHVS and FNYEAQ. Written as DNA, the CDR3 is TGTGCCAGCACACCTTTGACAGGGTTCTCCTACGAGCAGTACTTC. It translates to CASTPLTGFSYEQYF. Filled out from reference TRBV7-6 and TRBJ2-7, the complete variable domain reads GAGVSQSPRYKVTKRGQDVALRCDPISGHVSLYWYRQALGQGPEFLTYFNYEAQQDKSGLPNDRFSAERPEGSISTLTIQRTEQRDSAMYRCASTPLTGFSYEQYFGPGTRLTVT.

The chain has TRBV7-9 and TRBJ2-3, with TRBD2 matching over 7 bases. The V and J ends lost 0 bases and 3 bases, in that order; junction bases with no gene match: 0. CDR3 length: 14 residues. The germline V gene has CDR1 SEHNR and CDR2 FQNEAQ (reference sequence). CDR3 sequence (DNA): TGTGCCAGCAGCTTAGCTAGCGGGACAGATACGCAGTATTTT. Protein sequence: CASSLASGTDTQYF. The full variable domain, with the rest looked up from reference TRBV7-9 and TRBJ2-3, is DTGVSQNPRHKITKRGQNVTFRCDPISEHNRLYWYRQTLGQGPEFLTYFQNEAQLEKSRLLSDRFSAERPKGSFSTLEIQRTEQGDSAMYLCASSLASGTDTQYFGPGTRLTVL.

This chain links TRBV28 with TRBJ1-2; 8 bases are shared with TRBD1. The CDR3 runs to 14 residues. Looked up from germline, CDR1 is MDHEN and CDR2 is SYDVKM. V was pared by 3 bases and J by 8 bases, with 8 bases of the junction left unmatched. The CDR3 protein is CASSFPAGGTGYTF. For the CDR3, the DNA is TGTGCCAGCAGTTTCCCTGCAGGGGGCACAGGCTACACCTTC.

The CDR3 spells CASSFGRDEQFF. The CDR3 nucleotides are TGTGCCAGCAGCTTCGGTAGAGATGAGCAGTTCTTC. The V and J genes are TRBV5-4 and TRBJ2-1; D uncertain. Trimming shortened V by 2 bases and J by 8 bases, and 8 bases separated the two germline ends. Germline CDR1 reads SGHNT; CDR2 reads YYREEE (reference sequence). This CDR3 region has 12 residues. The variable domain in full, completed from reference TRBV5-4 and TRBJ2-1, reads ETGVTQSPTHLIKTRGQQVTLRCSSQSGHNTVSWYQQALGQGPQFIFQYYREEENGRGNFPPRFSGLQFPNYSSELNVNALELDDSALYLCASSFGRDEQFFGPGTRLTVL.

V is TRBV4-1 and J is TRBJ2-5; the D call may be TRBD1 or TRBD2 (5 bases each). CDR1 is MGHRA and CDR2 is YSYEKL in the germline V gene. The CDR3 totals 14 residues. V lost 3 bases, J lost 5 bases, and 13 bases lay in between. The CDR3, as DNA: TGCGCCAGCAGCCAGAGGGCAGGGCGGGAGACCCAGTACTTC. It codes for CASSQRAGRETQYF.

The chain couples TRBV7-9 to TRBJ2-1, with 12 bases aligning to TRBD2. Germline lookup yields CDR1 SEHNR and CDR2 FQNEAQ (reference sequence). There are 16 residues in the CDR3. The V and J ends lost 6 bases and 7 bases, in that order; junction bases with no gene match: 10. The chain's CDR3 is CASRSKLAGGQNEQFF. The DNA of the CDR3 is TGTGCCAGCAGGAGCAAGCTAGCGGGAGGGCAAAATGAGCAGTTCTTC.

This chain links TRBV5-6 with TRBJ1-3; D is possibly TRBD1 (5 bases). With 3 bases removed from V and 1 base from J, the gap between germline ends came to 14 bases. The CDR3 spans 16 residues. Germline V lookup: CDR1 SGHDT, CDR2 YYEEEE. CDR3 nucleotide sequence: TGTGCCAGCAGCTCTGGTTGGGGCGGTTCTGGAAACACCATATATTTT. It specifies CASSSGWGGSGNTIYF. Filled out from reference TRBV5-6 and TRBJ1-3, the complete variable domain reads DAGVTQSPTHLIKTRGQQVTLRCSPKSGHDTVSWYQQALGQGPQFIFQYYEEEERQRGNFPDRFSGHQFPNYSSELNVNALLLGDSALYLCASSSGWGGSGNTIYFGEGSWLTVV.

The chain combines TRBV27 with TRBJ2-7; TRBD2 agrees at 7 bases. The V segment lost 6 bases and the J segment 2 bases; nucleotides outside the gene matches: 7. Germline assignment: CDR1 MNHEY and CDR2 SMNVEV (reference sequence). CDR3 length: 14 amino acids. CDR3 loop: CASSAGTIPYEQYF. DNA of the CDR3: TGTGCCAGCAGCGCCGGGACTATTCCCTACGAGCAGTACTTC.

The J gene is TRBJ2-5, the V gene TRBV7-9; D may be TRBD2 (5 bases). The DNA end is a closer match to TRBJ2-7, so the J assignment may be wrong. CDR1 SEHNR and CDR2 FQNEAQ come from the germline V gene (reference sequence). This CDR3 has 15 residues. CDR3 nucleotide sequence: TGTGCCAGCAGCTACACAACGGGAAGATCCTACGAGCAGTACTTC. Translated, it gives CASSYTTGRSYEQYF.

The chain links TRBV7-9 to TRBJ1-4, with a possible D match to TRBD1 (5 bases). CDR1 is SEHNR and CDR2 is FQNEAQ in the germline V gene (reference sequence). CDR3 size: 17 residues. V lost 5 bases to trimming and J lost 4 bases, with 20 bases between them. The CDR3 nucleotides are TGTGCCAGCAGCCAACCCACGTCCGGGGGAATTAATGAAAAACTGTTTTTT. This encodes CASSQPTSGGINEKLFF. Combining the CDR3 with reference TRBV7-9 and TRBJ1-4 gives the whole variable domain DTGVSQNPRHKITKRGQNVTFRCDPISEHNRLYWYRQTLGQGPEFLTYFQNEAQLEKSRLLSDRFSAERPKGSFSTLEIQRTEQGDSAMYLCASSQPTSGGINEKLFFGSGTQLSVL.

The rearrangement links TRBV28 to TRBJ2-4; 11 bases align to TRBD2. This CDR3 is 14 amino acids long. The V and J ends lost 3 bases and 9 bases, in that order; junction bases with no gene match: 4. Per the germline V gene, CDR1 is MDHEN and CDR2 is SYDVKM. The CDR3 is CASSFRLAGSIQYF. CDR3 in DNA: TGTGCCAGCAGTTTCCGACTAGCGGGAAGCATTCAGTACTTC.

This chain joins TRBV14 and TRBJ2-1, with a tentative D call TRBD2 (5 bases). Germline CDR1 reads SGHDN; CDR2 reads FVKESK. This CDR3 contains 16 residues. V gave up 4 bases and J gave up 2 bases, with 15 bases separating them. The CDR3 region is CASSPQRWETYNEQFF. The CDR3 coding sequence is TGTGCCAGCAGCCCCCAGAGGTGGGAGACCTACAATGAGCAGTTCTTC.

This chain connects TRBV28 to TRBJ1-5; D gene uncertain. The CDR3 contains 14 residues. CDR1 is MDHEN and CDR2 is SYDVKM in the germline V gene. Between the trimmed V and J ends, which lost 3 bases and 0 bases, there was a span of 6 bases. The DNA of the CDR3 is TGTGCCAGCAGTTTTGCGGATAGCAATCAGCCCCAGCATTTT. It specifies CASSFADSNQPQHF.

The V gene is TRBV23-1, the J gene TRBJ2-2; D possibly corresponds to TRBD2 (6 bases). TRBV23-1 is placed among ORFs of uncertain function. V lost 6 bases to trimming and J lost 4 bases, with 15 bases between them. CDR3 length equals 15 residues. The CDR3 bases are TGCGCCAGCAGGACGGGGGTCAGACCCACCGGGGAGCTGTTTTTT. Amino acids: CASRTGVRPTGELFF.